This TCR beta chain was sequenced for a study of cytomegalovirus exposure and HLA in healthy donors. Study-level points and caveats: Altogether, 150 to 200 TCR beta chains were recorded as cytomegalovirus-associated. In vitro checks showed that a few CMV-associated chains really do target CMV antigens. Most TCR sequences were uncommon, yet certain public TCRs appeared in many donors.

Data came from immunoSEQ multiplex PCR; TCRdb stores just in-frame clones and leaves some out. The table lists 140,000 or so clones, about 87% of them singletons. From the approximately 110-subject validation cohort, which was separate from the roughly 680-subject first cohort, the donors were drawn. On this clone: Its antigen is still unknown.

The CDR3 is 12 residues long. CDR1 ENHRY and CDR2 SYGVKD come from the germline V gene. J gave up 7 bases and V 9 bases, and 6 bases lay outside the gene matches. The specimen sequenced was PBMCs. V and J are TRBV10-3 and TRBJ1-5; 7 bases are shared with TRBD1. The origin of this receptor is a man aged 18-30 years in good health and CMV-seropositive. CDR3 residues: CAISGGHQPQHF. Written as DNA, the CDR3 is TGTGCCATTTCAGGGGGTCACCAGCCCCAGCATTTT.